Listed here are 5 T cell receptor beta chains from one sample, sequenced in a study of post-analysis software for immune sequencing data. Study results and caveats: Higher frequency in patients than in controls was seen for roughly five TRBV segments, with TRBV5-6, TRBV5-1 and TRBV20-1 among them.

These receptors' antigens are unknown. Unique molecular identifiers were built into the TCR beta cDNA libraries. TCRdb passed the PCR reads through MiXCR, listing each CDR3 protein once. Of 800,000 to 950,000 distinct CDR3 sequences in the sample, roughly 58% were seen once. Sequencing was carried out using blood. Receptor source: a girl between 5 and 17 years old with multiple sclerosis.

V usage is TRBV15 and J usage is TRBJ1-1; 10 nucleotides agree with TRBD1. V trimming: 0 bases; J trimming: 7 bases; junction bases outside the gene matches: 8. The CDR3 is 16 amino acids. The germline V gene has CDR1 LNHNV and CDR2 YYDKDF (reference sequence). CDR3 bases: TGTGCCACCAGCAGAGATCGGACAGGGGGGGTCAGTGAAGCTTTCTTT. Translating gives CATSRDRTGGVSEAFF.

This rearrangement joins TRBV7-9 to TRBJ2-1; D may correspond to TRBD1 or TRBD2 (5 bases each). The V end lost 3 bases, the J end lost 0 bases, and 15 bases lay between the germline ends. CDR1 and CDR2 from the germline V gene are SEHNR and FQNEAQ (reference sequence). The CDR3 runs 17 residues. This CDR3 is CASSLGVKGSSYNEQFF. The CDR3 DNA is TGTGCCAGCAGCTTGGGGGTTAAGGGTAGCTCCTACAATGAGCAGTTCTTC.

This clonotype has just a few counts. This chain joins TRBV4-1 and TRBJ2-1; TRBD2 matches at 9 bases. The trim removed 2 bases at V and 5 bases at J, leaving 10 bases unmatched. Germline V gene sequence: CDR1 MGHRA, CDR2 YSYEKL. The CDR3 contains 17 residues. In DNA form, the CDR3 reads TGCGCCAGCAGCCAACTTAACTCGGGACTAGCTCACAATGAGCAGTTCTTC. This translates into CASSQLNSGLAHNEQFF.

This clonotype has only one observation. V is TRBV5-1 and J is TRBJ2-5; TRBD2 might be the D (6 bases). V was trimmed by 3 bases and J by 4 bases, leaving 10 bases between them. CDR3 length: 13 amino acids. Per the germline V gene, CDR1 is SGHRS and CDR2 is YFSETQ. The CDR3 DNA reads as TGCGCCAGCAGCTGGAGGGCTGGAGAGACCCAGTACTTC. Encoded protein: CASSWRAGETQYF.

J is TRBJ2-4 and V is TRBV20-1; perhaps TRBD2 as D (7 bases). The closer fit of TRBJ2-7 to the DNA end suggests the J call may be wrong. Looked up from germline, CDR1 is DFQATT and CDR2 is SNEGSKA (reference sequence). The CDR3 has 18 amino acids. The CDR3 sequence: CSARGAAGLTPAGYEQYF. CDR3 nucleotide sequence: TGCAGTGCTAGGGGGGCAGCGGGACTGACTCCCGCAGGCTACGAGCAGTACTTC.